This is a list of T cell receptor beta chains from one sample in a study of T cells in Graves' hyperthyroidism and ophthalmopathy. TCRdb itself ran the multiplex PCR reads through MiXCR, one entry per CDR3 protein. The sample contains 350,000 or so distinct CDR3 sequences, 15% to 20% of which appear only once. Sequencing input: blood. The receptors were sampled from a woman in her forties with Graves' ophthalmopathy. CDR3s leave out the opening cysteine and the closing phenylalanine or tryptophan. Size is omitted from some rows. Given values are once, few, many or a class for expanded clones.

TRBV7-9	TRBJ2-2	many	ASSLYSEPGELF
TRBV28	TRBJ2-5	once	ASSYSGQTQETQY
TRBV28	TRBJ2-7	many	ATSDTGIHYEQY
TRBV6-2/TRBV6-3	TRBJ2-7	once	ASNSQNSYEQY
TRBV7-9	TRBJ2-7	few	ASSLGLIPYEQY
TRBV3-1	TRBJ2-7	few	ASSQVFQGAYEQY
TRBV7-2	TRBJ2-7	.	ASRRDRNTEQY
TRBV4-3	TRBJ1-3	few	ASSPPGASSGNTIY
TRBV11-2	TRBJ2-4	.	ASSLAGRGGKNIQY
TRBV9	TRBJ2-3	many	ASSVALGTDTQY
TRBV6-1	TRBJ1-2	many	ASRRTRGIGYT
TRBV20-1	TRBJ2-5	many	SASWETQY
TRBV6-4	TRBJ2-5	.	ASKLTLQETQY
TRBV20-1	TRBJ2-7	many	SLRGERGEQY
TRBV28	TRBJ2-3	many	ASSLILDTQY
TRBV12-3/TRBV12-4	TRBJ2-7	many	ASSTDTPYEQY
TRBV5-1	TRBJ2-5	many	ASSLMGTSGISGETQY
TRBV6-1	TRBJ2-2	.	ASRPTGKGPGELF
TRBV29-1	TRBJ1-1	.	SVVEVNTEAF
TRBV7-2	TRBJ2-4	many	ASSQLSLAKNIQY
TRBV6-2/TRBV6-3	TRBJ2-7	many	ASSSQHTGTGYQQY
TRBV12-3/TRBV12-4	TRBJ2-5	.	ASSRTGQGGTQY
TRBV20-1	TRBJ1-2	many	SARGGGGNYGYT
TRBV5-6	TRBJ2-5	many	ASSPADRGKETRY
TRBV12-5	TRBJ1-5	.	ASGLFIGDHSNQPQH
TRBV27	TRBJ1-2	.	ASRPQGRGYGYT
TRBV20-1	TRBJ2-7	many	SARGGPFGQY
TRBV7-6	TRBJ2-2	many	ASSSQGTSGTPGELF
TRBV7-2	TRBJ2-7	.	ASSNPRDGAYEQY
TRBV9	TRBJ1-6	.	ASSVAVQTNSPLH
TRBV6-6	TRBJ2-5	many	ASSYVETQY
TRBV20-1	TRBJ2-7	many	SARDWGEQY
TRBV6-5	TRBJ1-5	few	ASSLTGSYSNQPQH
TRBV6-5	TRBJ2-7	many	ASSRDYSYEQY
TRBV27	TRBJ2-6	few	ASSRVDGGRSGANVPT